This T cell receptor (beta chain) was captured in a study of graft-versus-host responses after intestinal transplantation. Study-level information: All recipients got anti-thymocyte globulin induction, then tacrolimus and steroids for approximately 3 years. Study results and limitations: The authors found GvH clones in recipient marrow, some appearing first in ileum or blood. Where graft-donor T cell macrochimerism was present, patients had high graft-versus-host to host-versus-graft clonal ratios in allografts.

A word on this clone: The antigen remains undetermined.

Measured with immunoSEQ multiplex PCR; TCRdb has only the in-frame clones, and not every one. This table holds about 120,000 clones, 90% to 95% found once. The receptor was isolated from a human donor who received an intestinal transplant. The source was unstimulated CD4+ T cells sorted from spleen or lymph node cells, collected before intestinal transplant.

The CDR3 is CASSSHSFTGELFF. The CDR3 DNA reads TGTGCCAGCAGCTCCCACAGCTTCACCGGGGAGCTGTTTTTT. The chain links TRBV7-2 to TRBJ2-2; unclear D gene. The germline V gene has CDR1 SGHTA and CDR2 FQGNSA. The CDR3 has 14 amino acids. The V and J ends lost 4 bases and 4 bases respectively, with 10 bases between them.